A single count supports the clone carrying this T cell receptor beta chain. Its antigen remains unidentified. The data stem from a study of OX40 agonist ivuxolimab in advanced cancers. Study at large: The eligibility criteria allowed prior anti-PD-1, anti-PD-L1 or anti-CTLA-4 therapy, and about 40% had some. General study points: What antigens the expanded peripheral T cells recognized was never established. By week 6 at 0.1 to 3.0 mg/kg, blood CD4+ and CD8+ T cells had expanded clonally.

Trimming removed 10 bases from V and 6 bases from J; junction bases left unmatched: 16. The germline gives CDR1 LNHDA, CDR2 SQIVND (reference sequence). The CDR3 spans 15 residues. Using immunoSEQ multiplex PCR, the repertoire was profiled, and TCRdb retains in-frame clones only, with some absent. Of about 110,000 clones listed, 85% to 95% are singletons. This specimen consisted of CD4+ or CD8+ T cells sorted from blood, obtained in a trial of the OX40 agonist ivuxolimab. This rearrangement joins TRBV19 to TRBJ2-3; 7 nucleotides align to TRBD1. The source of this sequence is an adult with an advanced solid tumor such as melanoma, head and neck, liver or kidney cancer. CDR3 bases: TGTGCCACCACAAACGACAGGGCGGTACGCGATACGCAGTATTTT. Translating it yields CATTNDRAVRDTQYF.